Presented here are 21 T cell receptor beta chains from one specimen sequenced in a study of blood T cell repertoires in COVID-19. The table came from immunoSEQ multiplex PCR; TCRdb's copy has only in-frame clones and leaves some out. The sample yields some 170,000 clones, roughly 87% seen once. Sequenced: peripheral blood. The source is a woman in her 70s with acute or convalescent COVID-19.

The chain combines TRBV19 with TRBJ2-3; a possible D gene is TRBD1 (5 bases). This CDR3 is built from 16 residues. Between the trimmed V and J ends, which lost 5 bases and 6 bases, there was a span of 21 bases. Germline CDR1 is LNHDA and CDR2 is SQIVND (reference sequence). CDR3 nucleotide sequence: TGTGCCAGTAGTCCCCCCTTTGAGACAGTGAGGGATACGCAGTATTTT. Translating gives CASSPPFETVRDTQYF.

This clone was seen once. The V and J genes are TRBV7-9 and TRBJ2-1, with 12 positions matching TRBD2. V lost 6 bases to trimming and J lost 0 bases; unmatched junction nucleotides: 9. The CDR3 runs 18 residues. Germline CDR1 and CDR2: SEHNR and FQNEAQ (reference sequence). CDR3 sequence reads: CASSSRASGGASYNEQFF. As DNA, the CDR3 is TGTGCCAGCAGTTCCCGGGCTAGCGGGGGGGCCTCCTACAATGAGCAGTTCTTC.

The chain uses TRBV10-3 and TRBJ1-2; TRBD1 matches 8 bases. The germline CDR1 and CDR2 sequences are ENHRY and SYGVKD. V lost 6 bases, J lost 4 bases, and 7 bases stayed unmatched. The CDR3 totals 14 residues. The CDR3 is CAIRWTGLGYGYTF. CDR3 nucleotides: TGTGCCATCAGGTGGACAGGGCTCGGCTATGGCTACACCTTC.

The CDR3 DNA sequence: TGTGCCAGCAACGAACAGGGGGAGACCCAGTACTTC. Its protein product is CASNEQGETQYF. The gene calls are TRBV7-2 and TRBJ2-5, with 7 bases lining up with TRBD1. The V segment lost 7 bases and the J segment 5 bases; nucleotides outside the gene matches: 4. The germline gives CDR1 SGHTA, CDR2 FQGNSA. This CDR3 region has 12 residues.

The chain recombines TRBV28 with TRBJ1-1; 7 nucleotides align to TRBD1. The germline gives CDR1 MDHEN, CDR2 SYDVKM. The CDR3 consists of 17 residues. J was trimmed by 0 bases and V by 2 bases; bases with no gene match: 9. CDR3 residues: CASSLRGWTGLNTEAFF. The DNA of the CDR3 is TGTGCCAGCAGTTTAAGGGGATGGACAGGACTGAACACTGAAGCTTTCTTT.

The chain joins TRBV5-1 to TRBJ1-1; tentative D call: TRBD1 (5 bases). Per the germline V gene, CDR1 is SGHRS and CDR2 is YFSETQ. The CDR3 length is 13 residues. V lost 1 base and J lost 3, with 7 bases in between. DNA of the CDR3: TGCGCCAGCAGCTTGACCAGGGACACTGAAGCTTTCTTT. This translates into CASSLTRDTEAFF.

This clone has only a few counts. The V call is TRBV6-5, the J call TRBJ1-5; 10 nucleotides line up with TRBD1. Germline CDR1 is MNHEY and CDR2 is SVGAGI. Trimming removed 6 bases from V and 3 bases from J; junction bases left unmatched: 2. The CDR3 has 14 amino acids. CDR3 nucleotide sequence: TGTGCCAGCAGCCGACAGGGGGCCAATCAGCCCCAGCATTTT. Translating it yields CASSRQGANQPQHF.

The chain has TRBV5-5 and TRBJ2-1; 7 nucleotides agree with TRBD1. Germline values: CDR1 SGHKS, CDR2 YYEKEE (reference sequence). The V gene end was trimmed by 3 bases and the J gene end by 2 bases; junction bases not matched to a gene: 5. The CDR3 contains 15 residues. Here the CDR3 DNA reads TGTGCCAGCAGCTACCGGGACAGCCCCTACAATGAGCAGTTCTTC. It is translated as CASSYRDSPYNEQFF.

J is TRBJ1-1 and V is TRBV19, with 9 bases aligning to TRBD1. V trimming: 2 bases; J trimming: 11 bases; junction bases outside the gene matches: 9. The germline CDR1 and CDR2 sequences are LNHDA and SQIVND (reference sequence). The CDR3 is 14 amino acids. CDR3 sequence: CASSIMGTGPLAFF. The CDR3 nucleotides are TGTGCCAGTAGTATAATGGGGACAGGGCCTCTGGCTTTCTTT.

The V and J genes are TRBV7-9 and TRBJ2-2, with D tentatively TRBD2 (5 bases). CDR3 length: 14 amino acids. Germline CDR1 and CDR2: SEHNR and FQNEAQ (reference sequence). Trimming removed 5 bases at V and 1 base at J, with 8 bases between. In DNA, the CDR3 is TGTGCCAGCAGCGGACGGGGGAACACCGGGGAGCTGTTTTTT. It codes for CASSGRGNTGELFF.

This chain uses TRBV5-4 with TRBJ2-7; 10 bases are shared with TRBD2. Germline CDR1 reads SGHNT; CDR2 reads YYREEE (reference sequence). There are 19 residues in the CDR3. The V segment lost 1 base and the J segment 7 bases; nucleotides outside the gene matches: 20. The chain's CDR3 is CASSLWLAGELIRVKEQYF. The CDR3 DNA is TGTGCCAGCAGCTTGTGGCTAGCGGGGGAGCTAATACGAGTAAAAGAGCAGTACTTC. The entire variable domain, with the rest obtained from reference TRBV5-4 and TRBJ2-7, is as follows: ETGVTQSPTHLIKTRGQQVTLRCSSQSGHNTVSWYQQALGQGPQFIFQYYREEENGRGNFPPRFSGLQFPNYSSELNVNALELDDSALYLCASSLWLAGELIRVKEQYFGPGTRLTVT.

J is TRBJ2-1 and V is TRBV5-1, with 10 bases identical to TRBD2. V was clipped by 0 bases and J by 7 bases; unmatched bases: 4. Germline CDR1 and CDR2: SGHRS and YFSETQ. This CDR3 is built from 15 residues. The CDR3 DNA sequence: TGCGCCAGCAGCTTGGGGCTAGCGGGAGCAAATGAGCAGTTCTTC. Encoded protein: CASSLGLAGANEQFF.

V is TRBV11-2 and J is TRBJ1-1, with D uncertain. V was pared by 2 bases and J by 7 bases, with 8 bases between. The CDR3 is 12 amino acids. The germline V gene has CDR1 SGHAT and CDR2 FQNNGV. The CDR3 DNA sequence: TGTGCCAGCAGCTTATCGCGGGTTGAAGCTTTCTTT. Its protein is CASSLSRVEAFF.

The rearrangement links TRBV5-5 to TRBJ2-1; 10 bases agree with TRBD2. With 2 bases clipped from V and 5 bases from J, the junction kept 10 bases outside the gene matches. The CDR3 runs to 17 residues. In germline, CDR1 is SGHKS, CDR2 YYEKEE (reference sequence). The CDR3 spells CASSFPLSGGLNNEQFF. The CDR3 nucleotides read TGTGCCAGCAGCTTCCCCCTTAGCGGGGGGCTGAACAATGAGCAGTTCTTC. The complete variable domain, with remaining parts taken from reference TRBV5-5 and TRBJ2-1, reads DAGVTQSPTHLIKTRGQQVTLRCSPISGHKSVSWYQQVLGQGPQFIFQYYEKEERGRGNFPDRFSARQFPNYSSELNVNALLLGDSALYLCASSFPLSGGLNNEQFFGPGTRLTVL.

CDR3 sequence (DNA): TGTGCCAGCAGCTCCTCCACGGACAGGGGGCTTTGGGATACGCAGTATTTT. Protein product: CASSSSTDRGLWDTQYF. The rearrangement joins TRBV11-2 to TRBJ2-3, with TRBD1 matching over 11 bases. This CDR3 contains 17 residues. J gave up 6 bases and V 4 bases, and 12 bases lay outside the gene matches. Germline CDR1 reads SGHAT; CDR2 reads FQNNGV. The variable domain in full, completed from reference TRBV11-2 and TRBJ2-3, reads EAGVAQSPRYKIIEKRQSVAFWCNPISGHATLYWYQQILGQGPKLLIQFQNNGVVDDSQLPKDRFSAERLKGVDSTLKIQPAKLEDSAVYLCASSSSTDRGLWDTQYFGPGTRLTVL.

The chain has TRBV28 and TRBJ1-2; a possible D gene is TRBD1 (6 bases). The CDR3 loop spans 17 amino acids. The V gene's germline CDR1 is MDHEN and CDR2 SYDVKM. V lost 5 bases and J lost 4, with 23 bases in between. Here the CDR3 DNA reads TGTGCCAGCAGTAATAATATCACCGGGACACCGTCCTATGGCTACACCTTC. It is translated as CASSNNITGTPSYGYTF.

Here the CDR3 reads CASSYSITGERETQYF. The CDR3 DNA sequence: TGTGCCAGCAGTTACTCAATTACAGGGGAGCGGGAGACCCAGTACTTC. The V call is TRBV6-5, the J call TRBJ2-5, with TRBD1 matching over 7 bases. The germline V gene has CDR1 MNHEY and CDR2 SVGAGI. With V trimmed by 0 bases and J by 5 bases, 9 bases remained unmatched. There are 16 residues in the CDR3.

This rearrangement joins TRBV6-2 or TRBV6-3 to TRBJ1-1; a weak D match, TRBD1 (5 bases). This CDR3 has 19 amino acids. The V end lost 0 bases, the J end lost 5 bases, and 25 bases lay between the germline ends. The germline V gene encodes CDR1 MNHEY and CDR2 SVGEGT. Here the CDR3 DNA reads TGTGCCAGCAGTTACTCGCGGCCCATGGAGTCGTGGGGGGAGACTGAAGCTTTCTTT. Translation gives CASSYSRPMESWGETEAFF.

The chain employs TRBV7-2 and TRBJ1-1; D possibly corresponds to TRBD1 (6 bases). The germline gives CDR1 SGHTA, CDR2 FQGNSA. Trimming cost V 1 base and J 7 bases, with 13 bases left between them. The CDR3 is 14 residues long. The CDR3: CASSLVPGVVEAFF. CDR3 sequence (DNA): TGTGCCAGCAGCTTAGTTCCAGGGGTCGTTGAAGCTTTCTTT.

This clone was seen a few times. The V gene is TRBV28, the J gene TRBJ2-7; 9 nucleotides agree with TRBD1. The CDR3 is made up of 13 amino acids. V dropped 4 bases and J dropped 3; count of bases not matched to a gene: 1. The germline V gene encodes CDR1 MDHEN and CDR2 SYDVKM. The CDR3 nucleotides are TGTGCCAGCAGTTGGACAGGGGACTACGAGCAGTACTTC. Translating it yields CASSWTGDYEQYF. Variable domain in full (rest from reference TRBV28 and TRBJ2-7): DVKVTQSSRYLVKRTGEKVFLECVQDMDHENMFWYRQDPGLGLRLIYFSYDVKMKEKGDIPEGYSVSREKKERFSLILESASTNQTSMYLCASSWTGDYEQYFGPGTRLTVT.

The gene calls are TRBV9 and TRBJ1-5; possibly TRBD1 for D (6 bases). The CDR3 covers 15 residues. Germline V lookup: CDR1 SGDLS, CDR2 YYNGEE. Trimming cost V 0 bases and J 4 bases, with 11 bases left between them. The CDR3 here is CASSVDGQTNQPQHF. The CDR3 nucleotides read TGTGCCAGCAGCGTAGATGGACAGACTAATCAGCCCCAGCATTTT. Full variable domain (outside the CDR3, taken from reference TRBV9 and TRBJ1-5): DSGVTQTPKHLITATGQRVTLRCSPRSGDLSVYWYQQSLDQGLQFLIQYYNGEERAKGNILERFSAQQFPDLHSELNLSSLELGDSALYFCASSVDGQTNQPQHFGDGTRLSIL.